The clone carrying this TCR beta chain came up a few times. Antigen: not known. The V gene lost 2 bases and the J gene lost 9 bases, with 11 bases spanning the gap. The germline gives CDR1 MNHEY, CDR2 SMNVEV (reference sequence). The CDR3 spans 14 residues. The sample originates from a study of T cell repertoires in cytomegalovirus infection. The overall study: The public TCR beta signatures pointed to both CMV infection and matching HLA type.

MiXCR was run by TCRdb on the reads, yielding one entry per CDR3 protein. Here the sample spans 750,000 to 900,000 distinct CDR3 sequences, approximately 32% being singletons. The rearrangement joins TRBV27 to TRBJ1-6, with a possible D match to TRBD1 (5 bases). Here the sequenced sample was cultured CD8+ T cells from PBMCs, taken from culture after CMV antigen stimulation. The receptor was isolated from a human donor in good health (CMV status not recorded). Some clones in this sample may be carry-over from other donors' samples. The DNA of the CDR3 is TGTGCCAGCAGTTTAGGAGGGGATGGTTCACCCCTCCACTTT. Translated, it gives CASSLGGDGSPLHF.